Listed below are T cell receptor beta chains from one sample, sequenced in a study of blood T cell repertoires in COVID-19. Some clones are missing from TCRdb's copy, which holds only in-frame ones; the method was immunoSEQ multiplex PCR. The sample records roughly 200,000 clones, around 88% being singletons. Sequencing was performed on PBMCs or T cells enriched from blood (not recorded which). The receptors derive from a woman aged 25 to 39 who had been exposed to COVID-19. The CDR3 runs from the conserved cysteine through the conserved F or W. The D gene is left open where the match is weak.

>-|14|TRBJ1-6|TRBV6-5
TGTGCCAGCAGCTCTGAGGGGGTGGATTCACCCCTCCACTTT
CASSSEGVDSPLHF
>TRBD1|14|TRBJ1-1|TRBV10-3
TGTGCCATCAGTAAGACAGGGGGGAACACTGAAGCTTTCTTT
CAISKTGGNTEAFF
>TRBD2|15|TRBJ2-2|TRBV10-3
TGTGCCATCAGTCGATCTAGCGGGGGGGCCGGGGAGCTGTTTTTT
CAISRSSGGAGELFF
>-|16|TRBJ2-1|TRBV5-1
TGCGCCAGCGCCACAGCCGGACAGCTCTCCTACAATGAGCAGTTCTTC
CASATAGQLSYNEQFF
>TRBD2|16|TRBJ2-3|TRBV7-3
TGTGCCAGCAGCGCCCGACTAGCGGGTCCCAGAGATACGCAGTATTTT
CASSARLAGPRDTQYF
>-|14|TRBJ1-2|TRBV19
TGTGCCTCAGCCGAGGGAGTTACCAACTATGGCTACACCTTC
CASAEGVTNYGYTF
>-|15|TRBJ2-1|TRBV4-2
TGTGCCAGCAGCCTAACCCGAGGCCGGTCCAATGAGCAGTTCTTC
CASSLTRGRSNEQFF
>-|15|TRBJ2-7|TRBV5-1
TGCGCCAGCAGCTTGCTCTTTGACAGGATCTACGAGCAGTACTTC
CASSLLFDRIYEQYF
>-|13|TRBJ2-5|TRBV12-3/TRBV12-4
TGTGCCAGCAGTTTAGGCGAGAAAGAGACCCAGTACTTC
CASSLGEKETQYF
>-|14|TRBJ1-5|TRBV28
TGTGCCAGCAGTTTATGGAGCAGGGATCAGCCCCAGCATTTT
CASSLWSRDQPQHF
>TRBD2|15|TRBJ2-5|TRBV5-1
TGCGCCAGCAGCTTGGAAGGCGGGGGGGCGGAGACCCAGTACTTC
CASSLEGGGAETQYF
>TRBD1|15|TRBJ1-2|TRBV5-1
TGCGCCAGCGCCGGGACAGGGAAGGCTATCTATGGCTACACCTTC
CASAGTGKAIYGYTF
>-|16|TRBJ1-4|TRBV11-2
TGTGCCAGCAGCTTAGACACCGGGCACAGCGGTGAAAAACTGTTTTTT
CASSLDTGHSGEKLFF
>TRBD1|14|TRBJ1-5|TRBV19
TGTGCCAGTAGACGCAGGGGGCGGACTCAGCCCCAGCATTTT
CASRRRGRTQPQHF
>-|13|TRBJ1-2|TRBV5-1
TGCGCCAGCAGCCATCCGGACAGCTATGGCTACACCTTC
CASSHPDSYGYTF
>-|16|TRBJ2-3|TRBV27
TGTGCCAGCAGTTTTAGTAGGCGGACACATGAGGATACGCAGTATTTT
CASSFSRRTHEDTQYF
>-|14|TRBJ1-5|TRBV10-3
TGTGCCATCAGTGAGGGGCAGGGCAATCAGCCCCAGCATTTT
CAISEGQGNQPQHF
>-|15|TRBJ2-7|TRBV2
TGTGCCAGCAGTGAACGGTTTTTCCGCTCCTACGAGCAGTACTTC
CASSERFFRSYEQYF
>-|18|TRBJ2-7|TRBV19
TGTGCCAGTAGTATAGCCTCGCGGGGGCTTGGGCCTTCCTACGAGCAGTACTTC
CASSIASRGLGPSYEQYF
>TRBD2|14|TRBJ2-7|TRBV2
TGTGCCAACTCGCAGCGGGACCGGTCCTACGAGCAGTACTTC
CANSQRDRSYEQYF
>-|15|TRBJ1-6|TRBV5-3
TGTGCCAGAAGCGTCCCAGGGAAGTGGAATTCACCCCTCCACTTT
CARSVPGKWNSPLHF
>-|12|TRBJ1-5|TRBV6-5
TGTGCCAGCGGCCAGGGGATATCGGCCCAGCATTTT
CASGQGISAQHF
>-|13|TRBJ2-7|TRBV5-1
TGCGCCAGCAGCTTGGTCGCCAGGCACGAGCAGTACTTC
CASSLVARHEQYF
>-|15|TRBJ1-5|TRBV7-2
TGTGCCAGCAGCTTATGGGACAAGCAGGGTCAGCCCCAGCATTTT
CASSLWDKQGQPQHF
>TRBD1|15|TRBJ2-7|TRBV14
TGTGCCAGCAGTAAGGGACAGGGTAAGAACTACGAGCAGTACTTC
CASSKGQGKNYEQYF